This entry features one T cell receptor beta chain sequence. The record originates from a study of cytomegalovirus exposure and HLA in healthy donors. PCR amplification relied on 60 Vbeta primers (plus 13 Jbeta primers). Sequenced by immunoSEQ multiplex PCR; TCRdb stores in-frame clones only, minus some. The sample includes 100,000 to 150,000 clones, about 75% of them seen just once. Trimming removed 5 bases from V and 5 bases from J, with 21 bases in between. Germline V gene sequence: CDR1 SGHVS, CDR2 FNYEAQ. CDR3 length: 16 residues. Sequencing used PBMCs. The origin of this receptor is a woman aged 40-49 years in good health and CMV-seropositive. This chain joins TRBV7-6 and TRBJ1-2, with D perhaps TRBD1 (5 bases). The CDR3 region is CASSPRDWSSSYGYTF. The CDR3 nucleotides read TGTGCCAGCAGCCCCCGGGACTGGTCATCCTCTTATGGCTACACCTTC.